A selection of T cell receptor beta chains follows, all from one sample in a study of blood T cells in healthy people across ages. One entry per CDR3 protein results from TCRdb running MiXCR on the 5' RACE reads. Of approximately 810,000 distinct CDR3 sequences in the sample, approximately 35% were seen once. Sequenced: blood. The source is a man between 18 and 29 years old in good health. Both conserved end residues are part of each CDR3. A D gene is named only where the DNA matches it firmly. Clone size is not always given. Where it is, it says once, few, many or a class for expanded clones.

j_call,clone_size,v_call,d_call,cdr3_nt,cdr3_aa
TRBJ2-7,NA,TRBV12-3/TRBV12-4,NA,TGTGCCAGCAGTCCGGACCGGGAATCCTACGAGCAGTACTTC,CASSPDRESYEQYF
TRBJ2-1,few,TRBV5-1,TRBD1,TGCGCCAGCAAACCACGGGGACAGGGACTCAGTGAGCAGTTCTTC,CASKPRGQGLSEQFF
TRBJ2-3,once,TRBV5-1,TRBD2,TGCGCCAGCAGCTGGACTAGCGGGGGGGGCCCAGATACGCAGTATTTT,CASSWTSGGGPDTQYF
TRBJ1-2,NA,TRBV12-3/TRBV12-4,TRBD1,TGTGCCAGCAGTTTATTCCCGACAGGGACCAACTATGGCTACACCTTC,CASSLFPTGTNYGYTF
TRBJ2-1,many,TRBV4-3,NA,TGCGCCAGCAGCCAAGACGGGGGCTCCTACAATGAGCAGTTCTTC,CASSQDGGSYNEQFF
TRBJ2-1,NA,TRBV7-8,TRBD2,TGTGCCAGCAGCGAGACTAGCGGACTTGAAGTCAATGAGCAGTTCTTC,CASSETSGLEVNEQFF
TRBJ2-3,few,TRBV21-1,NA,TGTGCCAGCAGCAAAGCGCTTAGACAAGGCACAGATACGCAGTATTTT,CASSKALRQGTDTQYF
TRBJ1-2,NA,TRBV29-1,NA,TGCAGCGCCGGATCGAGTTTCTATGGCTACACCTTC,CSAGSSFYGYTF
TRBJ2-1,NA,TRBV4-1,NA,TGCGCCAGCAGCCAACCATTTGTGGGAGCCAAAAACATTCAGTTCTTC,CASSQPFVGAKNIQFF
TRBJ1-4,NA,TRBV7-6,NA,TGTGCCAGCAGAAACAGGGAGGATGAAAAACTGTTTTTT,CASRNREDEKLFF
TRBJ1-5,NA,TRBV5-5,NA,TGTGCCAGCAGCTGGGGGAGCGGGGTGGGCCAGCCCCAGCATTTT,CASSWGSGVGQPQHF
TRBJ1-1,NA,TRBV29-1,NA,TGCAGCGTTGTAGCGGGGAGCGGGGACACTGAAGCTTTCTTT,CSVVAGSGDTEAFF
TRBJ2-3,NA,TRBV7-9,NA,TGTGCCAGCGGGGCTGGGGGCACAGATACGCAGTATTTT,CASGAGGTDTQYF
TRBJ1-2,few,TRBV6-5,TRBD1,TGTGCCAGCAGCCATACAGGGGAGAACTATGGCTACACCTTC,CASSHTGENYGYTF
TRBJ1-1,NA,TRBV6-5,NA,TGTGCCAGCAGTCACCGACCTGGGAGGAACACTGAAGCTTTCTTT,CASSHRPGRNTEAFF
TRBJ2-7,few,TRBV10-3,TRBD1,TGTGCCATCAGTGAGTCCAAGACAGGGCAGCAGTACTTC,CAISESKTGQQYF
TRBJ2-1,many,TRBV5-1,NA,TGCGCCAGCAGCTTCCAGAGCCAGGGCAATGAGCAGTTCTTC,CASSFQSQGNEQFF
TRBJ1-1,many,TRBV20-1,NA,TGCAGTGCTAGAGAACCAGGAAAGGACACTGAAGCTTTCTTT,CSAREPGKDTEAFF
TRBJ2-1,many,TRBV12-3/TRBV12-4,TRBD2,TGTGCCGCCTCATTAGCGGGGGTTTACAATGAGCAGTTCTTC,CAASLAGVYNEQFF
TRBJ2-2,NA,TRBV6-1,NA,TGTGCCACCCGACAGGACACCGGGGAGCTGTTTTTT,CATRQDTGELFF
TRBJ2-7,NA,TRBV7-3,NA,TGTGCCAGCAGCTCCGGGACAAATTCCTACGAGCAGTACTTC,CASSSGTNSYEQYF
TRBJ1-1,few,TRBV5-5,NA,TGTGCCAGCAGCTTGGAGAGTTGGGACAACACTGAAGCTTTCTTT,CASSLESWDNTEAFF